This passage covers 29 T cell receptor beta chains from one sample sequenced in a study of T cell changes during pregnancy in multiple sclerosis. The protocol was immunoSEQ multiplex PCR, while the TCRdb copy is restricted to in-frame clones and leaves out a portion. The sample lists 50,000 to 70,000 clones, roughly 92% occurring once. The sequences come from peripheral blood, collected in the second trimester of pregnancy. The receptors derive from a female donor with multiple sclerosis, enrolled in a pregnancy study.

The CDR3 protein is CASSRRTSFGTDTQYF. CDR3 coding DNA: TGTGCCAGCAGCCGTCGGACTAGCTTCGGCACAGATACGCAGTATTTT. The J gene is TRBJ2-3, the V gene TRBV28, with TRBD2 matching 8 bases. The V gene end was trimmed by 6 bases and the J gene end by 1 base; junction bases not matched to a gene: 9. Germline V lookup: CDR1 MDHEN, CDR2 SYDVKM. The CDR3 totals 16 residues.

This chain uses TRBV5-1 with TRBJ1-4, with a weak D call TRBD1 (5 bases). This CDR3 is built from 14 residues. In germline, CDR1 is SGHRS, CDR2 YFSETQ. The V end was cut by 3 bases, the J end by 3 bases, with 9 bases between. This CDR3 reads CASSSGVPNEKLFF. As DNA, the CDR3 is TGCGCCAGCAGCTCGGGGGTCCCTAATGAAAAACTGTTTTTT.

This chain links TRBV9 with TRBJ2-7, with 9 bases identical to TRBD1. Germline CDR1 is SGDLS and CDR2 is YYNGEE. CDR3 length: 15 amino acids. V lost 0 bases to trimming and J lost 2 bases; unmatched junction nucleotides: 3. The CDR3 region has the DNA TGTGCCAGCAGCGTAGATGGGACAGGGACCTACGAGCAGTACTTC. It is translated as CASSVDGTGTYEQYF.

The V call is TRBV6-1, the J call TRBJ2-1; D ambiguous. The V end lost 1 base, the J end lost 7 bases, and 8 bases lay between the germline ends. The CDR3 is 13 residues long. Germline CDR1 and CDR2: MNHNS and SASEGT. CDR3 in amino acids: CASSEESRNEQFF. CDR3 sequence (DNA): TGTGCCAGCAGTGAAGAATCCCGGAATGAGCAGTTCTTC.

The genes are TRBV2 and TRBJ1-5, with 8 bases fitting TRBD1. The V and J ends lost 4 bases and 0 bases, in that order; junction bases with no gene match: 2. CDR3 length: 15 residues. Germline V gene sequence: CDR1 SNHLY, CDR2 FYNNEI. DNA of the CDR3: TGTGCCAGCAGTGTCGGGACAGGTAGCAATCAGCCCCAGCATTTT. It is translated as CASSVGTGSNQPQHF.

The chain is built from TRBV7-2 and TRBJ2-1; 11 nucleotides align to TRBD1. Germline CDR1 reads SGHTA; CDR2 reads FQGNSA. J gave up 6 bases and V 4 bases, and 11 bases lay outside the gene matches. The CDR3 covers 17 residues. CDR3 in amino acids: CASSWRVPGTGGNEQFF. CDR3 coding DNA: TGTGCCAGCAGCTGGCGCGTCCCCGGGACAGGGGGCAATGAGCAGTTCTTC.

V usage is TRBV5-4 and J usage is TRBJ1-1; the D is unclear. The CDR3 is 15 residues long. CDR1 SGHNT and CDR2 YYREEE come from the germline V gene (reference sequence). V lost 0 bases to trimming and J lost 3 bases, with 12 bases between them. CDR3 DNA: TGTGCCAGCAGCTTGGGCACCTTCACTTACACTGAAGCTTTCTTT. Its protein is CASSLGTFTYTEAFF.

The CDR3 nucleotides read TGTGCCAGCAGTGACGGGGGCCCTAACGAGCAGTACTTC. Translated, it gives CASSDGGPNEQYF. The chain combines TRBV6-4 with TRBJ2-7; the D gene is possibly TRBD1 (6 bases). The V gene lost 2 bases and the J gene lost 5 bases, with 10 bases spanning the gap. The CDR3 is made up of 13 amino acids. The germline gives CDR1 MRHNA, CDR2 SNTAGT.

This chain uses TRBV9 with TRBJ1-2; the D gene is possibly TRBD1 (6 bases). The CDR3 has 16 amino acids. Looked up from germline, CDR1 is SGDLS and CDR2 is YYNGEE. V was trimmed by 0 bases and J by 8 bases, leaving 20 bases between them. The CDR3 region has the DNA TGTGCCAGCAGCGTAGGAAGCATGAAAGGGGGATGGGGCTACACCTTC. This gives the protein CASSVGSMKGGWGYTF.

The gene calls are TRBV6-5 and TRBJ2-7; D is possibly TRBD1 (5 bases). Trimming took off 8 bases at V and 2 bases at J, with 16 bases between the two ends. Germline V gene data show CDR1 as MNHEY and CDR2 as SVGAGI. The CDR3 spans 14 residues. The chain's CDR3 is CASGPDTGAYEQYF. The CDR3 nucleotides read TGTGCCAGCGGGCCGGACACTGGAGCCTACGAGCAGTACTTC.

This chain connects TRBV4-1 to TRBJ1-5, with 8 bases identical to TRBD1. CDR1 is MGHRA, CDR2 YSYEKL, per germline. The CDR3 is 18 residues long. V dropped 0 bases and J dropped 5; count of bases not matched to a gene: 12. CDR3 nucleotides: TGCGCCAGCAGCCAAGACGGTCAGGGGGCTATAGTAGATCAGCCCCAGCATTTT. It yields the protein CASSQDGQGAIVDQPQHF.

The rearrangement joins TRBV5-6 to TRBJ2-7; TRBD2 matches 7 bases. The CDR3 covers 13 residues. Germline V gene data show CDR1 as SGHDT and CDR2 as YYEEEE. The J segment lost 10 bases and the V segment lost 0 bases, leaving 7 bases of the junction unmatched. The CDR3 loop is CASSLANGLGQYF. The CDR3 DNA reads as TGTGCCAGCAGCTTGGCCAACGGACTAGGCCAGTACTTC. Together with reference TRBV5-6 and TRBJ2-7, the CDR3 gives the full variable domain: DAGVTQSPTHLIKTRGQQVTLRCSPKSGHDTVSWYQQALGQGPQFIFQYYEEEERQRGNFPDRFSGHQFPNYSSELNVNALLLGDSALYLCASSLANGLGQYFGPGTRLTVT.

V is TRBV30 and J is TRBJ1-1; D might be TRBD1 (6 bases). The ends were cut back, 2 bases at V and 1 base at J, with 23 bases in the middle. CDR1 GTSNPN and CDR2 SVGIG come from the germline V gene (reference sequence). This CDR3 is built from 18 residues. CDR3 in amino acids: CAWSRIETGSLSNTEAFF. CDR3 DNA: TGTGCCTGGAGTCGTATCGAGACAGGATCCCTCTCGAACACTGAAGCTTTCTTT. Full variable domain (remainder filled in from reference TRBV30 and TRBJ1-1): SQTIHQWPATLVQPVGSPLSLECTVEGTSNPNLYWYRQAAGRGLQLLFYSVGIGQISSEVPQNLSASRPQDRQFILSSKKLLLSDSGFYLCAWSRIETGSLSNTEAFFGQGTRLTVV.

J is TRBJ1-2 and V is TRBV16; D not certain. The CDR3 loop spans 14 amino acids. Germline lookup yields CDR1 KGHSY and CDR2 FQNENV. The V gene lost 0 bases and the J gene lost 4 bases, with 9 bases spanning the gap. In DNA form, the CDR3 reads TGTGCCAGCAGCCAATCGGAGGCTATCTATGGCTACACCTTC. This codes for CASSQSEAIYGYTF.

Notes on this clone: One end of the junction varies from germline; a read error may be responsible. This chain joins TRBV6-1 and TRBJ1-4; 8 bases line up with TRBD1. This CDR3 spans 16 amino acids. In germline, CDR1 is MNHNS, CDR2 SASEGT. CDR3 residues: CAISENRGDFNEKLFF. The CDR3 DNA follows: TGTGCCATCAGTGAAAACAGGGGGGACTTTAATGAAAAACTGTTTTTT.

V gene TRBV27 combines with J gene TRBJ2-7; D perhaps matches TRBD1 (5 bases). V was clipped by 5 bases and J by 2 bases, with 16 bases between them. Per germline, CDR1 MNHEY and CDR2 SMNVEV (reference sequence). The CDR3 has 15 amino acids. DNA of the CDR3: TGTGCCAGCAGTCTTCGTGCAGTGACAGCCTACGAGCAGTACTTC. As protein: CASSLRAVTAYEQYF.

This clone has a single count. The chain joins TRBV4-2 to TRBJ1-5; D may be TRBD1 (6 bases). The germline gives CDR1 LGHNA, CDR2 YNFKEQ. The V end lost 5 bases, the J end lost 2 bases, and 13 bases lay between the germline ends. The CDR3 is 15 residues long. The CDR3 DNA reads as TGTGCCAGCAGCACACAGGGATACGGCAATCAGCCCCAGCATTTT. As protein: CASSTQGYGNQPQHF.

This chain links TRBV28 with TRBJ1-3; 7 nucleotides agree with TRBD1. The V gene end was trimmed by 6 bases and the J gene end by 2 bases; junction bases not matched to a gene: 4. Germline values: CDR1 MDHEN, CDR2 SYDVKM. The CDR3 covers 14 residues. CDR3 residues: CASSPDRAGNTIYF. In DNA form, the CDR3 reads TGTGCCAGCAGCCCTGACAGGGCTGGAAACACCATATATTTT.

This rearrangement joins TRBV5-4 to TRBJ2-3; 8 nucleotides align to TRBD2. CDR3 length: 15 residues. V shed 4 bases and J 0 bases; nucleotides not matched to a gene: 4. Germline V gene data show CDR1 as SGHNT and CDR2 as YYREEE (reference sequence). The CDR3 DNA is TGTGCCAGCAGCCGGACTAGCCCTAGCACAGATACGCAGTATTTT. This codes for CASSRTSPSTDTQYF.

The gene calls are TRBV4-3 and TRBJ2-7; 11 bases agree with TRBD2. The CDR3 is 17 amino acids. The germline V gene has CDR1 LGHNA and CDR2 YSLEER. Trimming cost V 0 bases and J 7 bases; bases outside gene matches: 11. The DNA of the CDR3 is TGCGCCAGCAGCCAAGAATTTGGGGGGCTAGCGGGAGGAGAGCAGTACTTC. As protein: CASSQEFGGLAGGEQYF.

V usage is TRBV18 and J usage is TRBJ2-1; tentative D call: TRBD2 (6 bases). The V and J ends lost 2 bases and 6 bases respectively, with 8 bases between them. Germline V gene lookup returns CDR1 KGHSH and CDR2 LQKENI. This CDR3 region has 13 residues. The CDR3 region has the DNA TGTGCCAGCTCACCAAAGGAGGGCAATGAGCAGTTCTTC. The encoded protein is CASSPKEGNEQFF. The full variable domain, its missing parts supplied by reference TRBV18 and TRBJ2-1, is NAGVMQNPRHLVRRRGQEARLRCSPMKGHSHVYWYRQLPEEGLKFMVYLQKENIIDESGMPKERFSAEFPKEGPSILRIQQVVRGDSAAYFCASSPKEGNEQFFGPGTRLTVL.

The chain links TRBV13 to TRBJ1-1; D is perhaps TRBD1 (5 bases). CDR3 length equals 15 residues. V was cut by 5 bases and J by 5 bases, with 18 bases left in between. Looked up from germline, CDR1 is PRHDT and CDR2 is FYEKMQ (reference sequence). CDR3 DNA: TGTGCCAGCAGCGGGGAAAACCGGGGGGGTACTGAAGCTTTCTTT. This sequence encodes CASSGENRGGTEAFF. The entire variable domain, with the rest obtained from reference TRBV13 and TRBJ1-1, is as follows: AAGVIQSPRHLIKEKRETATLKCYPIPRHDTVYWYQQGPGQDPQFLISFYEKMQSDKGSIPDRFSAQQFSDYHSELNMSSLELGDSALYFCASSGENRGGTEAFFGQGTRLTVV.

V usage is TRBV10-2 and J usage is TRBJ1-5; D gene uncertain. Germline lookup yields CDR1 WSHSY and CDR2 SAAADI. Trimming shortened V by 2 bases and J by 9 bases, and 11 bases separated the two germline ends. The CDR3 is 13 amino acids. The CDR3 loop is CASSEELRGPQHF. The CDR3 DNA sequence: TGCGCCAGCAGTGAGGAGCTCAGAGGGCCCCAGCATTTT.

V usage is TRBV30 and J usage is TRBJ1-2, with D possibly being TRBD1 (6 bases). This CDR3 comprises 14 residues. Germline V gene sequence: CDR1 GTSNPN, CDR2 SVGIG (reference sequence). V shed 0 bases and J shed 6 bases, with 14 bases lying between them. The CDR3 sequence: CAWSVRLQGHGYTF. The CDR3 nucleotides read TGTGCCTGGAGTGTAAGACTACAGGGACATGGCTACACCTTC.

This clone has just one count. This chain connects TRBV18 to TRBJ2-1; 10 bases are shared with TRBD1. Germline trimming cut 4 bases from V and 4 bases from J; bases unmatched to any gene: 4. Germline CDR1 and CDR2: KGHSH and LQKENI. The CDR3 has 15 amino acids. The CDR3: CASSQGQGGYNEQFF. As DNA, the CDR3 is TGTGCCAGCTCACAAGGACAGGGGGGGTACAATGAGCAGTTCTTC.

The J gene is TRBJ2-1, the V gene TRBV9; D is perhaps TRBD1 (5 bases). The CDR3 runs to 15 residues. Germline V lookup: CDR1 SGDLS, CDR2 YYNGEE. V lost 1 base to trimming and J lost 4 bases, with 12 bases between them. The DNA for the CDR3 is TGTGCCAGCAGCGTAAGTGGCAGGGCTTACAATGAGCAGTTCTTC. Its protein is CASSVSGRAYNEQFF.

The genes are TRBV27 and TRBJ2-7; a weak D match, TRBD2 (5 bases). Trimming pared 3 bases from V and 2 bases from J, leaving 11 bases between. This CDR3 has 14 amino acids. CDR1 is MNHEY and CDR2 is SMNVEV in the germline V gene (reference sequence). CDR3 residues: CASSFGENTYEQYF. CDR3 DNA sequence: TGTGCCAGCAGTTTCGGGGAAAACACCTACGAGCAGTACTTC.

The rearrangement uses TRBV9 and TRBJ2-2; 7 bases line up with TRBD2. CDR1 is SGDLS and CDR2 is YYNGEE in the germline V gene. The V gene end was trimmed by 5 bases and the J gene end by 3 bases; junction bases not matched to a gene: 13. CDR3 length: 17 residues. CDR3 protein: CASSSPVGRPDTGELFF. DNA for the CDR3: TGTGCCAGCAGTTCACCCGTCGGGAGGCCTGACACCGGGGAGCTGTTTTTT.

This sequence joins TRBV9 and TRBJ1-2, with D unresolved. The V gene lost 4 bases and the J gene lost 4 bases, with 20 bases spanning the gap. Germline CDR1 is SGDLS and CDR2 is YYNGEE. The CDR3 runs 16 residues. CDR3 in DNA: TGTGCCAGCAGCCCCCAAGGTGGCCTTGGCGGCTATGGCTACACCTTC. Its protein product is CASSPQGGLGGYGYTF.